The sequence of this T cell receptor beta chain was determined in a study of monozygotic twins with inflammatory bowel disease. TCRdb reprocessed the 5' RACE reads and keeps a single row for each CDR3 protein, giving no DNA. In total, the table holds fewer than 350,000 distinct CDR3 sequences. CDR1 and CDR2 from the germline V gene are KGHDR and SFDVKD. The CDR3 runs to 13 residues. The clonotype originates from a human donor with ulcerative colitis or Crohn's disease, or a healthy co-twin of an affected twin (not recorded which). Source material: blood. The V gene is TRBV24-1, the J gene TRBJ2-3. The CDR3 is CATSESGSDTQYF.